This T cell receptor beta chain was profiled in a study of technical replicates of blood from a few donors (dated by TCRdb to 2016 to 2017). Library creation used the immunoSEQ multiplex PCR assay. Sourced from immuneACCESS, this table was stored by TCRdb with only in-frame sequences that have V and J called. A share of the clones is absent; for the studies checked, an unresolved V gene accounts for under half, and the remainder has no known explanation. This sample is represented by approximately 73,000 clones; around 96% of them were singletons. In total, the top ten clones hold roughly 0.34% of the sample. CDR1 KGHSH and CDR2 LQKENI were looked up in the germline V gene. Trimming removed 3 bases from V and 7 bases from J, leaving 7 bases between the germline ends. CDR3 length: 11 amino acids, cysteine to phenylalanine. This entry keeps only the CDR3 DNA: 33 bases, framed from base 1. As regards this clone: This receptor's antigen is unknown. No base quality information exists; no much larger clone differs at one position.

This clonotype was obtained from a human donor in good health. Recombination joined TRBV18 with TRBJ2-7, with the D gene not clear enough to name. Sequencing was done on a sample of T cells isolated from PBMCs. The CDR3 amino acid sequence is: CASSPHNEQYF. The DNA is TGTGCCAGCTCACCTCACAATGAGCAGTACTTC. The full variable domain, with segments outside the CDR3 supplied by the reference TRBV18 and TRBJ2-7 proteins, appears as NAGVMQNPRHLVRRRGQEARLRCSPMKGHSHVYWYRQLPEEGLKFMVYLQKENIIDESGMPKERFSAEFPKEGPSILRIQQVVRGDSAAYFCASSPHNEQYFGPGTRLTVT.